The clone carrying this TCR beta chain appeared many times. Antigen: not known. TCRdb passed the 5' RACE reads through MiXCR, listing each CDR3 protein once. Here the sample spans about 27,000 distinct CDR3 sequences, about 3.5% being singletons. The data stem from a study of neurological immune-mediated disorders. Study conclusions and caveats: There was no clinical or MRI feature that showed an association with the multiple sclerosis repertoire cluster. HTLV-1-associated myelopathy had the most TCR clonal expansion, whereas multiple sclerosis had the least (lower than in healthy controls).

This CDR3 comprises 15 residues. CDR1 and CDR2 (germline): SGHVS, FNYEAQ. V gave up 6 bases and J gave up 4 bases, with 13 bases separating them. Unsorted libraries were generated from 2 million PBMCs held at -80 degrees C. The sequencing input was PBMCs. The receptor comes from a woman in her thirties with multiple sclerosis. The chain links TRBV7-6 to TRBJ2-6; possibly TRBD2 for D (5 bases). The DNA for the CDR3 is TGTGCCAGCAGTCGCTCGGGGTTCGGGGCCAACGTCCTGACTTTC. Protein sequence: CASSRSGFGANVLTF. Together with reference TRBV7-6 and TRBJ2-6, the CDR3 gives the full variable domain: GAGVSQSPRYKVTKRGQDVALRCDPISGHVSLYWYRQALGQGPEFLTYFNYEAQQDKSGLPNDRFSAERPEGSISTLTIQRTEQRDSAMYRCASSRSGFGANVLTFGAGSRLTVL.